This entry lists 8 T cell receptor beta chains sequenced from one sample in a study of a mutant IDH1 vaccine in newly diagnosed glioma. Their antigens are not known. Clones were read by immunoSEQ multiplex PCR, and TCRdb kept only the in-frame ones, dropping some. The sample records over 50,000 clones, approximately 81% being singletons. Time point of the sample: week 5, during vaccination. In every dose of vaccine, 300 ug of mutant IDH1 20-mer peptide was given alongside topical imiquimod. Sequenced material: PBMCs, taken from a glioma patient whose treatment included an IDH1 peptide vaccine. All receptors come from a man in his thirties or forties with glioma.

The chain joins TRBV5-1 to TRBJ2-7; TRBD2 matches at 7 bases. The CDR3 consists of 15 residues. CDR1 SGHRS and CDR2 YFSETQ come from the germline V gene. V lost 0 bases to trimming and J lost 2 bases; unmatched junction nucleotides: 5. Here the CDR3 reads CASSLALRGAYEQYF. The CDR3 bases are TGCGCCAGCAGCTTGGCCCTCCGGGGGGCCTACGAGCAGTACTTC. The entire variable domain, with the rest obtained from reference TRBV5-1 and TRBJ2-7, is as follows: KAGVTQTPRYLIKTRGQQVTLSCSPISGHRSVSWYQQTPGQGLQFLFEYFSETQRNKGNFPGRFSGRQFSNSRSEMNVSTLELGDSALYLCASSLALRGAYEQYFGPGTRLTVT.

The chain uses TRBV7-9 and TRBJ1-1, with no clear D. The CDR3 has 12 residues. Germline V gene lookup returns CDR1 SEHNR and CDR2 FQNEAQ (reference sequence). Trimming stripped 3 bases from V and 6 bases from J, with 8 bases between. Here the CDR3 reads CASSLVGPEAFF. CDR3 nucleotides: TGTGCCAGCAGCTTGGTAGGTCCTGAAGCTTTCTTT. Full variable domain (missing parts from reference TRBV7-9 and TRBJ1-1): DTGVSQNPRHKITKRGQNVTFRCDPISEHNRLYWYRQTLGQGPEFLTYFQNEAQLEKSRLLSDRFSAERPKGSFSTLEIQRTEQGDSAMYLCASSLVGPEAFFGQGTRLTVV.

The CDR3 sequence is CASRDLKAPLNQPQHF. CDR3 bases: TGTGCCAGTAGAGATTTAAAGGCCCCACTCAATCAGCCCCAGCATTTT. This chain links TRBV19 with TRBJ1-5; D ambiguous. The CDR3 contains 16 residues. V was shortened by 6 bases and J by 3 bases, with 18 bases between the two germline ends. In germline, CDR1 is LNHDA, CDR2 SQIVND (reference sequence).

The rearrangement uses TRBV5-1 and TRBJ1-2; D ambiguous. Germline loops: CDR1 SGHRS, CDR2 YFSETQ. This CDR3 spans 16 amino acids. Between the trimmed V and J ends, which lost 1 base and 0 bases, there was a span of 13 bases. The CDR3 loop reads CASSLTWGTANYGYTF. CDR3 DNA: TGCGCCAGCAGCTTGACGTGGGGTACGGCTAACTATGGCTACACCTTC.

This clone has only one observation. CDR3 in amino acids: CASSPLDRGEQYF. In DNA form, the CDR3 reads TGTGCCAGCTCACCTTTGGACAGGGGCGAGCAGTACTTC. This chain joins TRBV18 and TRBJ2-7; TRBD1 matches 9 bases. After removal of 3 bases from V and 6 bases from J, the junction contained 3 bases not matched to a gene. CDR1 KGHSH and CDR2 LQKENI come from the germline V gene. The CDR3 is 13 residues long.

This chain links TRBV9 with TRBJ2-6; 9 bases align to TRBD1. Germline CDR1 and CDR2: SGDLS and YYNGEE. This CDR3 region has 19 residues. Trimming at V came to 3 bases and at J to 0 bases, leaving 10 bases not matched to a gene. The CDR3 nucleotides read TGTGCCAGCAGCGCTACACAGGGGGCCGTATCCTCTGGGGCCAACGTCCTGACTTTC. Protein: CASSATQGAVSSGANVLTF.

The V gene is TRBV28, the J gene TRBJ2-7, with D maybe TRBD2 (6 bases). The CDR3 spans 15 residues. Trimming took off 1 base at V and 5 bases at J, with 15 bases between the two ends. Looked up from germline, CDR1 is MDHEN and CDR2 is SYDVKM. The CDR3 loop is CASSLSNPGRHEQYF. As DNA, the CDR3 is TGTGCCAGCAGTTTATCGAACCCAGGGAGGCACGAGCAGTACTTC.

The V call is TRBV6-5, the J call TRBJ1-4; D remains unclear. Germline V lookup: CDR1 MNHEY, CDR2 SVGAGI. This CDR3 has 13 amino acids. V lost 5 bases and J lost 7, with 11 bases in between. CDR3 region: CASSPPGVEKLFF. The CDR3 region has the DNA TGTGCCAGCAGTCCCCCCGGAGTTGAAAAACTGTTTTTT.